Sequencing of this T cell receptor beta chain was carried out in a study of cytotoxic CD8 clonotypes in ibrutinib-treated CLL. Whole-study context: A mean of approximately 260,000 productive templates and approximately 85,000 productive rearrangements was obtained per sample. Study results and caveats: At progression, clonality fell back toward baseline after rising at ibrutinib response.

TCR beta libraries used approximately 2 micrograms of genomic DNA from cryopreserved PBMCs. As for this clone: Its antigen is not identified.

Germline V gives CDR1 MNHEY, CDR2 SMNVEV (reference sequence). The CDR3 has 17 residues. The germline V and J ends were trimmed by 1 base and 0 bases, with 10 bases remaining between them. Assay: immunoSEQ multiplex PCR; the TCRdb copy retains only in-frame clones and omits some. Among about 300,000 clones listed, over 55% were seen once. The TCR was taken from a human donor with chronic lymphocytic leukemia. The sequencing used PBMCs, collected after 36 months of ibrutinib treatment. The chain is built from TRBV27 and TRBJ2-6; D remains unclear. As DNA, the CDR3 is TGTGCCAGCAGTTTATGGCGGCGGAGCTCTGGGGCCAACGTCCTGACTTTC. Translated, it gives CASSLWRRSSGANVLTF.